The entry below describes one TCR beta chain. What it binds is unknown. Other DNA sequences from this sample encode an identical CDR3 as well. The data are from a study of cytomegalovirus exposure and HLA in healthy donors. Notes on the study in general: About 90% or about 30% of the time was how often most TCR beta V segments were productive, according to an earlier analysis. In vitro testing confirmed a few CMV-associated chains as specific for CMV antigens. Clonal expansion was found to be greater in HLA-associated TCR beta chains than in equally common others in a later analysis. The number of N-insertions in an Asian-associated ancestry cluster was reportedly below the 666-donor mean in a later analysis.

This CDR3 has 15 amino acids. CDR1 is MNHEY, CDR2 SVGAGI, per germline. The ends lost 2 bases at V and 5 bases at J; junction bases unmatched: 6. Vbeta (60) and Jbeta (13) primers were used in the PCR. Here immunoSEQ multiplex PCR was the method, and the copy in TCRdb shows in-frame clones only, minus some. This sample has roughly 200,000 clones, with under 85% found just once. The sequenced material came from PBMCs. The chain couples TRBV6-5 to TRBJ2-1; TRBD1 matches at 7 bases. The TCR originated in a male donor in good health and CMV-seronegative. The CDR3 spells CASSYLTGVNNEQFF. In DNA, the CDR3 is TGTGCCAGCAGTTACCTTACAGGGGTTAACAATGAGCAGTTCTTC.